This T cell receptor beta chain was obtained from a study of Tregs in tolerant kidney transplant recipients. Produced via immunoSEQ multiplex PCR; TCRdb's table is partial and in-frame only. The sample's table shows tens of thousands of clones. Unstimulated regulatory T cells (CD4+CD25+CD127-), CD4+CD25- non-regulatory cells, CD4 and CD8 cells were FACS-sorted from thawed PBMCs. Worth noting for this clone: Coverage ceases 3 residues before the CDR3 finishes, and the germline J gene fills in the end.

The CDR3 has 12 amino acids. Trimming stripped 2 bases from V and 3 bases from J, with 6 bases between. The V gene's germline CDR1 is SGHRS and CDR2 YFSETQ. The sequence derives from a human donor who received a combined kidney and bone marrow transplant. V usage is TRBV5-1 and J usage is TRBJ2-7; TRBD1 might be the D (5 bases). Material: CD4+ T cells from blood, obtained before the transplant. The part of the CDR3 DNA that was read is TGCGCCAGCAGCTTTCAGGGCTACGAG. As protein: CASSFQGYE. The complete CDR3 protein is CASSFQGYEQYF.